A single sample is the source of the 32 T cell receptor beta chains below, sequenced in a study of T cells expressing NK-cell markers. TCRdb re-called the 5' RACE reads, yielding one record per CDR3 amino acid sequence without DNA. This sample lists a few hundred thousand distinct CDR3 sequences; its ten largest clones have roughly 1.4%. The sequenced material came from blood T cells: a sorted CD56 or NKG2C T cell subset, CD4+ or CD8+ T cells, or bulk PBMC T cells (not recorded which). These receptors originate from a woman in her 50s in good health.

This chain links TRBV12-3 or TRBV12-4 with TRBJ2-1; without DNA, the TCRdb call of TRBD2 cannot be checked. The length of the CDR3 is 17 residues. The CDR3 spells CASSFGGGGTAYNEQFF.

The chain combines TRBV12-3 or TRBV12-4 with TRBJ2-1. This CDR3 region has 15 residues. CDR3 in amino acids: CASSLRIPSYNEQFF.

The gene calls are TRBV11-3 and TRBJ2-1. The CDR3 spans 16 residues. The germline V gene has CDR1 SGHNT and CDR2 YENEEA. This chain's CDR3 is CASSLESSRLDNEQFF.

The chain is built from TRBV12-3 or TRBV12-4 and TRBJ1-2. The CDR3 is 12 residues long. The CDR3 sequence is CASSLNSYGYTF.

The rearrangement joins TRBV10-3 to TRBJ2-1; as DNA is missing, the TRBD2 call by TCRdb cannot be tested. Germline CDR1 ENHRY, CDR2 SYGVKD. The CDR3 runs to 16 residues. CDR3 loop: CAISDPGLAGGNEQFF.

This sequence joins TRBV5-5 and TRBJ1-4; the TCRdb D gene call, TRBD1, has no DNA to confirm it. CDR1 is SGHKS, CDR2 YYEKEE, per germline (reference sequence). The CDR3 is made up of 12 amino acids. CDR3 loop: CASSSTGFELFF.

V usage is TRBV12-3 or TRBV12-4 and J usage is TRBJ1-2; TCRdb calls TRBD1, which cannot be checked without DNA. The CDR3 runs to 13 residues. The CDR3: CASSLGGGNGYTF.

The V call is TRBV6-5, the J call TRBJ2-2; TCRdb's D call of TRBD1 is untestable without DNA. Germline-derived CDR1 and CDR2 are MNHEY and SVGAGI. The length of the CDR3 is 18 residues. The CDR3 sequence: CASSFSIPGQGQTGELFF.

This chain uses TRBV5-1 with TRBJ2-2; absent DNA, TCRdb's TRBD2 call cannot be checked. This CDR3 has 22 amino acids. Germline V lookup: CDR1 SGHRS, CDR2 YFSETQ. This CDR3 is CASSYAGTSGRISVGNTGELFF.

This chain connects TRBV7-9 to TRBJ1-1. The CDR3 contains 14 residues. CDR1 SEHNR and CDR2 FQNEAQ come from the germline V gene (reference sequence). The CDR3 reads CASSRVQDRAEAFF.

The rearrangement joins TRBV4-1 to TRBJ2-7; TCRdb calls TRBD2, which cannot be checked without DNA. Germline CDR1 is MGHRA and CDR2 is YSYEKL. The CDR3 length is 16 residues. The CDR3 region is CASSHTPTSGRAEQYF.

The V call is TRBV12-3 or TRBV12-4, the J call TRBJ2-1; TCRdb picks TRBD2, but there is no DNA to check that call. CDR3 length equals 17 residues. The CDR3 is CASTSRRLLSSYNEQFF.

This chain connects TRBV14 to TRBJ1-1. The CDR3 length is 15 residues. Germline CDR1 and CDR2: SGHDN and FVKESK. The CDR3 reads CASSQVGPRSTEAFF.

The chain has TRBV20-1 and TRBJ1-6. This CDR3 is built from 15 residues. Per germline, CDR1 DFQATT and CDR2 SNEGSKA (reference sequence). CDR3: CSARDSAGYNSPLHF.

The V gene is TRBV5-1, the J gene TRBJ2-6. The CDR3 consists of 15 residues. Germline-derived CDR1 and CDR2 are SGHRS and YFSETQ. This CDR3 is CASSPIISGANVLTF.

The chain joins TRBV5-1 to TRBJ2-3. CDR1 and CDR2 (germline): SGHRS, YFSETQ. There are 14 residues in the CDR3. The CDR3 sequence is CASSLDQNTDTQYF.

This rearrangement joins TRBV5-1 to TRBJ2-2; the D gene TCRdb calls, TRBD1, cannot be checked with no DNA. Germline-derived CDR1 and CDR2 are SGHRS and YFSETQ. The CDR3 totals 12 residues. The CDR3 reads CATPGGTGELFF.

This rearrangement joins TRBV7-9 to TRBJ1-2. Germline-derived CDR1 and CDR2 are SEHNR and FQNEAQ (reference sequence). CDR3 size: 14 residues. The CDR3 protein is CASSLQGGSYGYTF.

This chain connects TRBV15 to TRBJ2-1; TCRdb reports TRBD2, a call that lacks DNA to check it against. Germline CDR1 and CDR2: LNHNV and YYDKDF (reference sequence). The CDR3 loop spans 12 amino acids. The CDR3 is CATSRAAGGQFF.

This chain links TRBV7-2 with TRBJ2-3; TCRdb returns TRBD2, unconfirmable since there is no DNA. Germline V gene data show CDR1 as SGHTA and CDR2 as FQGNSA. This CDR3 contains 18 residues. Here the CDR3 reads CASSLRLTSGFSTDTQYF.

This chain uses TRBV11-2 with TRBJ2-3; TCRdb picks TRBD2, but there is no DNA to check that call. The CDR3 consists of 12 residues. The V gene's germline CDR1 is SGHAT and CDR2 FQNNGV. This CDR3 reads CASTGSGGTQYF.

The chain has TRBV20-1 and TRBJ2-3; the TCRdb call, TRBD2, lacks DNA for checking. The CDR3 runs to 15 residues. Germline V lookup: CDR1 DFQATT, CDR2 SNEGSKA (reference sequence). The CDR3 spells CSARGTRRGTDTQYF.

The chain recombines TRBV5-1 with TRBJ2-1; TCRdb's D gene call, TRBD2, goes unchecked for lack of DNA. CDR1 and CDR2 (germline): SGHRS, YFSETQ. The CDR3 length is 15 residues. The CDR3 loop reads CASRLASLGYNEQFF.

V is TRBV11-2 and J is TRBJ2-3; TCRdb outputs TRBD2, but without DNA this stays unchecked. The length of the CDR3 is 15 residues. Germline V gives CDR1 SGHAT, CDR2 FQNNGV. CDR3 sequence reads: CASSFWTLGADTQYF.

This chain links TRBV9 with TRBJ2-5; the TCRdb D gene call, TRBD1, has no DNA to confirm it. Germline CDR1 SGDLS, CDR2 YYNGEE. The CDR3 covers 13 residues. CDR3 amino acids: CASSPGQQETQYF.

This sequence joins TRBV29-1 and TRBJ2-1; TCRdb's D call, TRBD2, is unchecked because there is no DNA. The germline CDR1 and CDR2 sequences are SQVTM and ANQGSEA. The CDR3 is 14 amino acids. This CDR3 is CSVGVAGPNNEQFF.

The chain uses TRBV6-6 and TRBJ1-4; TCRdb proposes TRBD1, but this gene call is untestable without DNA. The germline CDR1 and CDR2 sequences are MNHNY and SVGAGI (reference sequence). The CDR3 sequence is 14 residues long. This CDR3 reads CASIGAGPNEKLFF.

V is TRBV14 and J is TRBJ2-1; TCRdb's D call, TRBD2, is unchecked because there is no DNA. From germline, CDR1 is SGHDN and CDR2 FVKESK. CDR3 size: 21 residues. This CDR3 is CASSHPPSGLAGGWTYNEQFF.

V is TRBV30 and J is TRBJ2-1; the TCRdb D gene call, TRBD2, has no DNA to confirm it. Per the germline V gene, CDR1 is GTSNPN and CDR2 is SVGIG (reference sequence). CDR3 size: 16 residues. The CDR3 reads CAWRGGMGLADNEQFF.

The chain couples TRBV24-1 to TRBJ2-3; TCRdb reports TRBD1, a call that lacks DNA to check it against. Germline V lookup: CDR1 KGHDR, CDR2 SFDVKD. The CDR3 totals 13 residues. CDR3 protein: CATGQGALDTQYF.

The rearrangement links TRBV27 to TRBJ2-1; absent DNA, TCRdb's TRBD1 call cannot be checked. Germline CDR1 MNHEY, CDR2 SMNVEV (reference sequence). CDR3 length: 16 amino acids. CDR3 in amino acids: CASTPIRGKSYNEQFF.

The CDR3 region is CAIKGGGSNQPQHF. This chain joins TRBV10-3 and TRBJ1-5; TCRdb indicates TRBD1, and absent DNA this call remains unverified. Germline lookup yields CDR1 ENHRY and CDR2 SYGVKD. This CDR3 comprises 14 residues.